This T cell receptor (beta chain) was recovered during a study of T cell changes during pregnancy in multiple sclerosis. Some clones are missing from TCRdb's copy, which holds only in-frame ones; the method was immunoSEQ multiplex PCR. Of some 43,000 clones in the sample, 90% to 95% are singletons; the top ten hold 8.1%. Germline CDR1 reads LGHNA; CDR2 reads YNFKEQ. Trimming pared 1 base from V and 1 base from J, leaving 13 bases between. This CDR3 has 17 amino acids. This receptor was identified in a female donor with multiple sclerosis, enrolled in a pregnancy study. This chain connects TRBV4-2 to TRBJ2-2; weak D call: TRBD1 (6 bases). This specimen was CD8+ T cells from peripheral blood mononuclear cells, taken in the third trimester of pregnancy. Here the CDR3 DNA reads TGTGCCAGCAGCCAAGGGTTGGACAGTTGGAACACCGGGGAGCTGTTTTTT. This codes for CASSQGLDSWNTGELFF.